This is a list of T cell receptor beta chains from one sample in a study of blood T cell repertoires in COVID-19. TCRdb's table, derived via immunoSEQ multiplex PCR, lists solely in-frame clones and lacks some. The profile shows 350,000 or so clones, about 86% of them singletons. The sample comprised PBMCs or T cells enriched from blood (not recorded which). These receptors were collected from a middle-aged woman with acute COVID-19. Each CDR3 is given with its conserved first and last residue. The D gene is left open where the match is weak. The size of a clone is reported for some rows only, either as once, few or many, or as a class for expanded clones.

v_gene,d_gene,j_gene,abundance,CDR3aa
TRBV3-1/TRBV3-2,NA,TRBJ2-7,NA,CASSLQGTHEQYF
TRBV18,NA,TRBJ2-7,NA,CASSPGDTSYEQYF
TRBV27,TRBD1,TRBJ2-7,NA,CASSFSPPGTGSYEQYF
TRBV18,NA,TRBJ1-1,NA,CASYRTLNTEAFF
TRBV6-5,TRBD1,TRBJ1-5,once,CASSRRDRAHQPQHF
TRBV12-3/TRBV12-4,TRBD2,TRBJ2-2,NA,CASTAGGTGELFF
TRBV6-4,NA,TRBJ2-1,NA,CASSADTISVFF
TRBV6-2/TRBV6-3,NA,TRBJ1-1,NA,CASSYVRGQGRPNTEAFF
TRBV29-1,TRBD1,TRBJ1-3,few,CSVRTGTGNTIYF
TRBV9,NA,TRBJ2-6,NA,CASSASGANVLTF
TRBV19,NA,TRBJ2-6,NA,CASSISYRVGANVLTF
TRBV14,NA,TRBJ2-7,NA,CASSQEGQGIYEQYF
TRBV24-1,NA,TRBJ2-7,NA,CATSDLRGPHAYEQYF
TRBV19,NA,TRBJ1-5,NA,CASSGARQTYSNQPQHF
TRBV12-3/TRBV12-4,TRBD1,TRBJ2-2,NA,CANGQENTGELFF
TRBV2,NA,TRBJ2-5,NA,CASDYNGETQYF
TRBV10-3,TRBD2,TRBJ2-4,NA,CAISESLTSGPKNIQYF
TRBV4-3,TRBD1,TRBJ1-2,NA,CASSRVGQVYGYTF
TRBV7-2,NA,TRBJ1-2,NA,CASSQTGGTHRVYTF
TRBV19,NA,TRBJ2-5,NA,CASSIGTSRWETQYF
TRBV19,TRBD2,TRBJ2-5,NA,CASSIRKGLAVQETQYF
TRBV19,NA,TRBJ1-2,NA,CASTGYQGYTF
TRBV18,TRBD1,TRBJ1-1,NA,CASSSTGETEAFF
TRBV28,NA,TRBJ1-2,NA,CASTLRGRGHGYTF
TRBV4-3,NA,TRBJ1-2,NA,CASSQVLQVGYTF
TRBV15,TRBD1,TRBJ2-7,once,CATSPSPDRAYEQYF
TRBV27,NA,TRBJ2-7,once,CASSPDTYSYEQYF
TRBV7-6,NA,TRBJ1-1,NA,CARGRQVLAFF
TRBV5-1,TRBD2,TRBJ2-2,NA,CASSLESGGAGELFF
TRBV6-5,TRBD1,TRBJ2-1,NA,CASSSPGQYNEQFF
TRBV7-3,NA,TRBJ2-3,NA,CASSFSRADTQYF
TRBV3-1/TRBV3-2,NA,TRBJ2-7,once,CASSQGSGYEQYF
TRBV5-4,NA,TRBJ1-6,NA,CASSLDRYNSPLHF
TRBV3-1/TRBV3-2,TRBD2,TRBJ2-1,NA,CASSQGVAGVVHEQFF
TRBV7-2,NA,TRBJ1-5,NA,CASSLVLAAGSNQPQHF
TRBV28,TRBD1,TRBJ1-6,NA,CASSLGGQGNSPLHF
TRBV2,TRBD1,TRBJ2-2,NA,CASRGQLNTGELFF
TRBV2,NA,TRBJ2-6,NA,CASRRDRLLSGANVLTF
TRBV3-1/TRBV3-2,TRBD1,TRBJ1-5,NA,CASSQGQGSAQPQHF
TRBV10-3,TRBD2,TRBJ2-3,NA,CAIGGAGGPRDTQYF
TRBV7-9,TRBD2,TRBJ2-5,NA,CASSWIAGVGETQYF
TRBV3-1/TRBV3-2,NA,TRBJ2-7,NA,CASSPGRGLSYEQYF
TRBV3-1/TRBV3-2,NA,TRBJ1-2,NA,CASSPAGGNYGYTF
TRBV5-6,NA,TRBJ2-5,NA,CASTTTLSPQETQYF
TRBV5-1,NA,TRBJ2-7,NA,CASSLEAAGYEQYF
TRBV7-2,TRBD1,TRBJ2-5,NA,CASSLGTGGETQYF
TRBV5-1,TRBD2,TRBJ2-7,NA,CASSLAPSGSGEQYF
TRBV2,NA,TRBJ1-5,NA,CASSDTRNQPQHF
TRBV7-9,NA,TRBJ1-2,NA,CASSFTREGYTF